These 18 T cell receptor beta chains came from one sample sequenced in a study of T-cell memory formation after mild COVID-19 (dated by TCRdb to 2020 to 2023). The library was made by 5' RACE. This sample was sequenced with an Illumina NovaSeq 6000. TCRdb trimmed the raw reads at Q25, called clones with MiXCR and kept productive beta chains. Duplicate CDR3 protein sequences are folded into a single record with the most common DNA and genes. The sample includes approximately 240,000 distinct CDR3 sequences, with over 15% observed a single time. Of the sample, approximately 3.5% falls within the top ten clones. The source material was PBMCs or a T cell subset sorted from them (not recorded which). Receptor source: a man aged 18 to 30 who had mild COVID-19 (a few samples of this study predate the infection). The sample titles of this study are shuffled in the database, so cell type and time point are left out; the donor was told from shared clones.

This sequence joins TRBV20-1 and TRBJ2-5; TRBD1 agrees at 7 bases. V shed 5 bases, J shed 1 base, and the junction held 7 bases outside the gene matches. CDR3 length: 14 amino acids. CDR1 is DFQATT and CDR2 is SNEGSKA in the germline V gene (reference sequence). This chain's CDR3 is CSAAVQGTQETQYF. In nucleotides, the CDR3 is TGCAGTGCTGCGGTACAGGGGACCCAAGAGACCCAGTACTTC.

The chain has TRBV28 and TRBJ2-7; 9 bases map to TRBD2. The CDR3 spans 13 residues. V was pared by 6 bases and J by 4 bases, with 4 bases of the junction left unmatched. Germline-derived CDR1 and CDR2 are MDHEN and SYDVKM. The CDR3 is CASRRGGGYEQYV. As DNA, the CDR3 is TGTGCCAGCAGGCGGGGGGGAGGGTACGAGCAGTACGTC.

This clonotype was counted between two and nine times. This chain connects TRBV5-5 to TRBJ1-4; 8 bases match TRBD1. The CDR3 spans 15 residues. Germline-derived CDR1 and CDR2 are SGHKS and YYEKEE (reference sequence). The ends lost 4 bases at V and 6 bases at J; junction bases unmatched: 8. The CDR3 nucleotides are TGTGCCAGCAGCCCCTGGACAGGGAGGGATGAAAAACTGTTTTTT. It is translated as CASSPWTGRDEKLFF.

This clonotype was counted a few times. The chain carries TRBV12-3 or TRBV12-4 and TRBJ1-2; 12 bases are a match to TRBD1. There are 14 residues in the CDR3. V trimming: 6 bases; J trimming: 5 bases; junction bases outside the gene matches: 4. The CDR3 is CASRGTGGLYGYTF. CDR3 nucleotides: TGTGCCAGCAGGGGGACAGGGGGCCTATATGGCTACACCTTC.

This clonotype has more than one count but fewer than ten. The chain links TRBV12-3 or TRBV12-4 to TRBJ2-5; 9 bases fit TRBD2. The CDR3 has 16 residues. The V gene end was trimmed by 7 bases and the J gene end by 5 bases; junction bases not matched to a gene: 14. The DNA for the CDR3 is TGTGCCAGCACCCTGTGGAGCGGGGGGCCGACGGAGACCCAGTACTTC. This codes for CASTLWSGGPTETQYF.

The sample holds a few counts of this clonotype. The rearrangement uses TRBV7-2 and TRBJ2-3; 12 bases match TRBD2. V shed 5 bases and J 5 bases; nucleotides not matched to a gene: 5. CDR3 length: 15 amino acids. The germline V gene encodes CDR1 SGHTA and CDR2 FQGNSA. The chain's CDR3 is CASSDGTSGLDTQYF. CDR3 bases: TGTGCCAGCAGCGACGGGACTAGCGGGTTAGATACGCAGTATTTT. Together with reference TRBV7-2 and TRBJ2-3, the CDR3 gives the full variable domain: GAGVSQSPSNKVTEKGKDVELRCDPISGHTALYWYRQSLGQGLEFLIYFQGNSAPDKSGLPSDRFSAERTGGSVSTLTIQRTQQEDSAVYLCASSDGTSGLDTQYFGPGTRLTVL.

The chain has TRBV5-1 and TRBJ1-1; TRBD1 agrees at 7 bases. V trimming: 5 bases; J trimming: 4 bases; junction bases outside the gene matches: 8. Germline V gene lookup returns CDR1 SGHRS and CDR2 YFSETQ. The CDR3 extends over 14 amino acids. In DNA, the CDR3 is TGCGCCAGCAGACAAGGACAGGATAGCACTGAAGCTTTCTTT. Amino acids: CASRQGQDSTEAFF.

This clonotype was seen more than once but under ten times. CDR3 amino acids: CASSSQQLNTEAFF. CDR3 bases: TGTGCCAGCAGTTCGCAACAGCTGAACACTGAAGCTTTCTTT. J is TRBJ1-1 and V is TRBV6-5; no definite D call. Germline CDR1 MNHEY, CDR2 SVGAGI. Trimming stripped 4 bases from V and 0 bases from J, with 9 bases between. This CDR3 spans 14 amino acids.

The gene calls are TRBV12-3 or TRBV12-4 and TRBJ1-3; D is possibly TRBD1 (5 bases). The CDR3 extends over 16 amino acids. With 6 bases removed from V and 0 bases from J, the gap between germline ends came to 15 bases. DNA of the CDR3: TGTGCCAGCAGCCCTAGACTGGGGGGCTCTGGAAACACCATATATTTT. Translated, it gives CASSPRLGGSGNTIYF.

The chain links TRBV5-6 to TRBJ2-3, with D perhaps assigned TRBD1 or TRBD2 (7 bases each). The V end was cut by 4 bases, the J end by 0 bases, with 12 bases between. The length of the CDR3 is 15 residues. Germline assignment: CDR1 SGHDT and CDR2 YYEEEE. In DNA form, the CDR3 reads TGTGCCAGCAGCCAGGGGGGGCCTAGCACAGATACGCAGTATTTT. It is translated as CASSQGGPSTDTQYF.

The chain uses TRBV5-1 and TRBJ2-3; 10 nucleotides agree with TRBD1. The CDR3 extends over 15 amino acids. The ends lost 4 bases at V and 6 bases at J; junction bases unmatched: 8. Germline assignment: CDR1 SGHRS and CDR2 YFSETQ. The CDR3 coding sequence is TGCGCCAGCAGCCTACGGACAGGGGGGGTGGATACGCAGTATTTT. Encoded protein: CASSLRTGGVDTQYF.

The CDR3 DNA reads as TGCGCCAGCAGCCCCCAAGCTGGGGCCAACGTCCTGACTTTC. It yields the protein CASSPQAGANVLTF. The chain employs TRBV5-1 and TRBJ2-6; D unresolved. In germline, CDR1 is SGHRS, CDR2 YFSETQ. CDR3 size: 14 residues. V was cut by 4 bases and J by 2 bases, with 7 bases left in between.

V is TRBV5-4 and J is TRBJ2-3; 9 bases match TRBD2. CDR3 length: 15 amino acids. Trimming took 4 bases from V and 1 from J; bases not matched to a gene: 4. CDR1 and CDR2 (germline): SGHNT, YYREEE (reference sequence). In nucleotides, the CDR3 is TGTGCCAGCAGCACGTCTAGCGGGGGCACAGATACGCAGTATTTT. Translating it yields CASSTSSGGTDTQYF.

Only one count was recorded for this clonotype. The chain couples TRBV5-4 to TRBJ2-1, with 11 bases that match TRBD2. Germline CDR1 SGHNT, CDR2 YYREEE (reference sequence). CDR3 length equals 16 residues. V shed 3 bases and J 7 bases; nucleotides not matched to a gene: 9. The CDR3: CASSSTYSGGDNEQFF. The CDR3, as DNA: TGTGCCAGCAGCTCTACCTATAGCGGGGGGGATAATGAGCAGTTCTTC.

A few counts support this clonotype. V and J are TRBV7-2 and TRBJ2-7, with D possibly being TRBD2 (7 bases). V shed 1 base and J shed 0 bases, with 13 bases lying between them. The CDR3 extends over 16 amino acids. Germline CDR1 is SGHTA and CDR2 is FQGNSA. The CDR3 nucleotides read TGTGCCAGCAGCTTAGTGGGCGGGGGCCGCTCCTACGAGCAGTACTTC. Translated: CASSLVGGGRSYEQYF.

This clonotype was counted a few times. The chain combines TRBV7-2 with TRBJ2-3; 11 bases line up with TRBD2. This CDR3 contains 15 residues. Germline CDR1 is SGHTA and CDR2 is FQGNSA. J lost 8 bases, V lost 5 bases, and 9 bases had no gene match. The CDR3 loop is CASSGLAGVVGTQYF. CDR3 nucleotides: TGTGCCAGCAGCGGACTAGCGGGTGTAGTTGGTACGCAGTATTTT.

This clonotype was counted only a few times. The CDR3 protein is CASERRLSTDTQYF. CDR3 coding DNA: TGTGCCAGCGAACGGCGACTTAGCACAGATACGCAGTATTTT. The J gene is TRBJ2-3, the V gene TRBV28; no definite D call. V dropped 8 bases and J dropped 0 bases, with 12 bases sitting between them. CDR3 length: 14 amino acids. Germline V gene data show CDR1 as MDHEN and CDR2 as SYDVKM.

The rearrangement links TRBV5-4 to TRBJ2-5; 11 nucleotides match TRBD2. Germline assignment: CDR1 SGHNT and CDR2 YYREEE (reference sequence). The CDR3 loop spans 16 amino acids. Trimming at V came to 0 bases and at J to 4 bases, leaving 5 bases not matched to a gene. CDR3 nucleotides: TGTGCCAGCAGCTTGGGAGGTAGCGGGGGGGGAGAGACCCAGTACTTC. Translating it yields CASSLGGSGGGETQYF. The whole variable domain, filled in from reference TRBV5-4 and TRBJ2-5, reads ETGVTQSPTHLIKTRGQQVTLRCSSQSGHNTVSWYQQALGQGPQFIFQYYREEENGRGNFPPRFSGLQFPNYSSELNVNALELDDSALYLCASSLGGSGGGETQYFGPGTRLLVL.